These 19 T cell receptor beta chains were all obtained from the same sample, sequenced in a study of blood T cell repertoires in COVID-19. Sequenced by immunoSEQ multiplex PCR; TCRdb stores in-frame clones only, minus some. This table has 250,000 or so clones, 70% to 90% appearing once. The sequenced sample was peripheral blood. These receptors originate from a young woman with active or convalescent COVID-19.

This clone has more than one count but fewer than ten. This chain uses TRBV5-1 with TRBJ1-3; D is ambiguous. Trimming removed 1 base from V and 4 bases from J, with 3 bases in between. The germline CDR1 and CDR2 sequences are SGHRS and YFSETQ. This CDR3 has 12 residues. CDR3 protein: CASSLQGNTIYF. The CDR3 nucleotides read TGCGCCAGCAGCTTGCAGGGAAACACCATATATTTT.

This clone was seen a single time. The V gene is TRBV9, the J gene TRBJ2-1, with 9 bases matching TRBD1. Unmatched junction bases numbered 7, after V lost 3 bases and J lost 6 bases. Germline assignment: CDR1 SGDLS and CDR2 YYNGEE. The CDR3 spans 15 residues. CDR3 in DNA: TGTGCCAGCAGCGCCCCCGGGACAGGGAGCAATGAGCAGTTCTTC. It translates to CASSAPGTGSNEQFF.

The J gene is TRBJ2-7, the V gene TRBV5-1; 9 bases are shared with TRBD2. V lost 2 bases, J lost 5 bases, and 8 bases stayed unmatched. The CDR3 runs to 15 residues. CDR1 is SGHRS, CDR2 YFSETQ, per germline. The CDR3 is CASSLAGGILHEQYF. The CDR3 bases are TGCGCCAGCAGCTTAGCGGGGGGTATCTTGCACGAGCAGTACTTC.

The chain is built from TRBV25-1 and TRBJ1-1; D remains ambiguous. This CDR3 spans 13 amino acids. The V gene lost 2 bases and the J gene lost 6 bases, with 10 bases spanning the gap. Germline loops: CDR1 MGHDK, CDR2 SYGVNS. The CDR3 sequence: CASSEVEGPEAFF. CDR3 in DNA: TGTGCCAGCAGTGAAGTAGAGGGCCCTGAAGCTTTCTTT.

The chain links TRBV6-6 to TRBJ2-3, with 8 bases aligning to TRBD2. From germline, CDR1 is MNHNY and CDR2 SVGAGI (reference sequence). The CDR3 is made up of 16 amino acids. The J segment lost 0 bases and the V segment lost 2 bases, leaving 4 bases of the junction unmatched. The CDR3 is CASSYTGGGSTDTQYF. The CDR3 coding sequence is TGTGCCAGCAGTTACACTGGCGGGGGGAGCACAGATACGCAGTATTTT.

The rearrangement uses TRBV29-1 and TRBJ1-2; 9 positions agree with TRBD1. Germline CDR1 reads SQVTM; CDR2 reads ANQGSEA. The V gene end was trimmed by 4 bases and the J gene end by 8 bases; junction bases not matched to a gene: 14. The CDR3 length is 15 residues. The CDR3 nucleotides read TGCAGCGTTGTATCGGGACAGGGATATCGACGGGGCTACACCTTC. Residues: CSVVSGQGYRRGYTF.

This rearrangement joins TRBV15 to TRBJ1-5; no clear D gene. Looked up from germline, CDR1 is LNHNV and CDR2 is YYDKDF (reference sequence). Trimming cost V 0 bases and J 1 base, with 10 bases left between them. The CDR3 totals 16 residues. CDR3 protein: CATSRDKSGSNQPQHF. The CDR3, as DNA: TGTGCCACCAGCAGAGATAAGTCGGGGAGCAATCAGCCCCAGCATTTT.

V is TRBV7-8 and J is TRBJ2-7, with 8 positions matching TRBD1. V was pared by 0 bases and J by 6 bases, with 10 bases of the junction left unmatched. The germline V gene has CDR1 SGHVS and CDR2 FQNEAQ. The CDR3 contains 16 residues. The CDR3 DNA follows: TGTGCCAGCAGCTTAGCCGGACCGGGACAGGTATCCGAGCAGTACTTC. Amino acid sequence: CASSLAGPGQVSEQYF.

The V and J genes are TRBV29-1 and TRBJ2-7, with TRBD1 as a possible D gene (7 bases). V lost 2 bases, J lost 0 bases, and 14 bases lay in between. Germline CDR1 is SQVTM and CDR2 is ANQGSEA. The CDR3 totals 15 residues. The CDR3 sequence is CSVEWAGQPSYEQYF. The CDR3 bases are TGCAGCGTTGAATGGGCGGGACAGCCCTCCTACGAGCAGTACTTC.

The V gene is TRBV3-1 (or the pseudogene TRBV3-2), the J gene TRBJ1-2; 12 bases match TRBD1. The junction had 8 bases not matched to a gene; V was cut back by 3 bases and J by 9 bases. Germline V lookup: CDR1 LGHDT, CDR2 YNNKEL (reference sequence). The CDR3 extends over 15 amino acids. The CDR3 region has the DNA TGTGCCAGCAGCCAGGGGGGGACAGGGGGCCTCAGCTACACCTTC. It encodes CASSQGGTGGLSYTF.

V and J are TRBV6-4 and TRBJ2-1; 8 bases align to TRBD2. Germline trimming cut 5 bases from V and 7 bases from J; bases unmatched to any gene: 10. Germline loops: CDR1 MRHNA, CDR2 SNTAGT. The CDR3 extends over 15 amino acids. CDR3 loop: CASSISGDDQNEQFF. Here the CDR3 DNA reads TGTGCCAGCAGTATTAGCGGGGACGACCAAAATGAGCAGTTCTTC.

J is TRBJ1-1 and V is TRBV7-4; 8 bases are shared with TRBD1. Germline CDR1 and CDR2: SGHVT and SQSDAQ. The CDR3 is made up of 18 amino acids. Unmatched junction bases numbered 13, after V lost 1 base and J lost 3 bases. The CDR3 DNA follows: TGTGCCAGCAGCTTAGAATTCAGGGGGCGGGATGGAGACACTGAAGCTTTCTTT. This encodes CASSLEFRGRDGDTEAFF.

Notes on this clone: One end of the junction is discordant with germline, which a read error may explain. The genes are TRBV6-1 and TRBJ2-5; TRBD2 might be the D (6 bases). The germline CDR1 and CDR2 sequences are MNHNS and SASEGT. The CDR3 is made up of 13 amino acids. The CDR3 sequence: CASSEATRGTQYF. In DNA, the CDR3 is TGTGCCAGCAGCGAAGCGACTAGGGGTACCCAGTACTTC.

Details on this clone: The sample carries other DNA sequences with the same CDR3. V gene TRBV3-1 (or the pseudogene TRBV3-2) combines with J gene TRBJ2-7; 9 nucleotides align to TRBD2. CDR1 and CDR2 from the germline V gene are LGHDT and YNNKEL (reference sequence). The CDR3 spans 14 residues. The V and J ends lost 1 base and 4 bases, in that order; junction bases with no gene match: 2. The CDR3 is CASSQGRGGYEQYF. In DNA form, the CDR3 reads TGTGCCAGCAGCCAAGGGCGGGGGGGGTACGAGCAGTACTTC.

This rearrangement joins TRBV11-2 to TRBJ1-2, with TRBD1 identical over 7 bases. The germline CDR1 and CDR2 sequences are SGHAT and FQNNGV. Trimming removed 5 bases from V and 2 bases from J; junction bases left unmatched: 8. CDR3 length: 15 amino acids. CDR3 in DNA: TGTGCCAGCAGCCCACCGACAGGGATCAACTATGGCTACACCTTC. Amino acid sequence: CASSPPTGINYGYTF.

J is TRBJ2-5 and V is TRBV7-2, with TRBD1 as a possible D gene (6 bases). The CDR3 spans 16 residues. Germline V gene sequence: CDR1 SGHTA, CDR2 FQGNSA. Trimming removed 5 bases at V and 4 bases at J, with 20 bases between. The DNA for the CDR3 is TGTGCCAGCAGCCAAGCAAGAGGGGGTCTAATAGAGACCCAGTACTTC. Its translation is CASSQARGGLIETQYF.

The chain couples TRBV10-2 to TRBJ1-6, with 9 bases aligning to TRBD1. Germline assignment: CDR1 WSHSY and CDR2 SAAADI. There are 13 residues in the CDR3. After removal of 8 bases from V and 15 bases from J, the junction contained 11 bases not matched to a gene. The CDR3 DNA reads TGCGCCAGCGGGGGGACAGGGACTTTTCTCCTCCACTTT. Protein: CASGGTGTFLLHF.

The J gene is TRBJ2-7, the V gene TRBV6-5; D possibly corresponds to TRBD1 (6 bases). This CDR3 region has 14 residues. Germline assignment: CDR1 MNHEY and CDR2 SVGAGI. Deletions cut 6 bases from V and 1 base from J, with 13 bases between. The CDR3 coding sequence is TGTGCCAGCAGCTATGACGGACAGTCCTACGAGCAGTACTTC. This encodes CASSYDGQSYEQYF.

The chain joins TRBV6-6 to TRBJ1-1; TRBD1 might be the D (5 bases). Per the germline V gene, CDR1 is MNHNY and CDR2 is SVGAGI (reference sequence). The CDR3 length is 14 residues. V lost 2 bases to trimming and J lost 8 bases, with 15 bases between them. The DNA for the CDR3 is TGTGCCAGCAGTTACGGCGGCAGGGCTACCGAAGCTTTCTTT. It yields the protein CASSYGGRATEAFF.